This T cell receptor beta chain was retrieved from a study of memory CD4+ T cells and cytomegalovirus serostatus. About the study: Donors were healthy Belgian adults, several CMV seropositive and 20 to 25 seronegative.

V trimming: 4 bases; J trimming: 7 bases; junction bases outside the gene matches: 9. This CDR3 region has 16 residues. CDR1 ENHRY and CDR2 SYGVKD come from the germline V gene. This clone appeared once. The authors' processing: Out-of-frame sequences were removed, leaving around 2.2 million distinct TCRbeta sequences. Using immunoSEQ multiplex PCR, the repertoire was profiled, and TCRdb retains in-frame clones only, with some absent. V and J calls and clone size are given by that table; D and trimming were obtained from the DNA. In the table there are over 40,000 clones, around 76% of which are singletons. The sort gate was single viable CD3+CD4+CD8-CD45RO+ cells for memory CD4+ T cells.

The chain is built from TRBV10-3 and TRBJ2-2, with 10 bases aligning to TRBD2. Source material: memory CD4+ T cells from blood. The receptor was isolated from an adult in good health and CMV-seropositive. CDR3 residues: CAISGAAGGPDGELFF. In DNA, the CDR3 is TGTGCCATCAGTGGGGCAGCGGGGGGGCCAGACGGGGAGCTGTTTTTT.